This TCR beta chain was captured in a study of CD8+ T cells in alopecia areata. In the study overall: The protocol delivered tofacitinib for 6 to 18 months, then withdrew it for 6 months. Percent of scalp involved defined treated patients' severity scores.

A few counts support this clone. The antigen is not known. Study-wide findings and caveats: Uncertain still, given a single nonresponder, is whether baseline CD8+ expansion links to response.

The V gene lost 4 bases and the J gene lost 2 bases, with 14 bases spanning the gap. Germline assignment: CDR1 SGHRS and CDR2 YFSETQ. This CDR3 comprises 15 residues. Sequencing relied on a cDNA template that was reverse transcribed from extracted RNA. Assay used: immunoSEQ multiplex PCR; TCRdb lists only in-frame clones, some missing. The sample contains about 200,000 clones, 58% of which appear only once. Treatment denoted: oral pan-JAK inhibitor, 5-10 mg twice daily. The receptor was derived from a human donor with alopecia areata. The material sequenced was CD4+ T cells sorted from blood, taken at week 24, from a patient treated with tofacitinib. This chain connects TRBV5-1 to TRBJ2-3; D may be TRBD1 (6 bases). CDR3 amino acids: CASSNRDTDTDTQYF. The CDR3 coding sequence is TGCGCCAGCAGCAACCGGGACACCGACACAGATACGCAGTATTTT.